Listed here are 30 T cell receptor beta chains from one sample, sequenced in a study of shared clonotypes between healthy human individuals. Some clones are missing from TCRdb's copy, which holds only in-frame ones; the method was immunoSEQ multiplex PCR. The table has over 400,000 clones, almost 80% seen once; the top ten hold about 12%. Sample: PBMCs. The source of these receptors is a woman aged 40 to 50 in good health. Some clones in this sample may be carry-over from other donors' samples.

The sample holds one count of this clone. The chain uses TRBV5-1 and TRBJ2-7, with 7 positions matching TRBD2. J was trimmed by 4 bases and V by 4 bases; bases with no gene match: 11. Germline values: CDR1 SGHRS, CDR2 YFSETQ. The CDR3 is 15 amino acids. Here the CDR3 DNA reads TGCGCCAGCAGCCCGGGGCAGGGAGGGTGGTACGAGCAGTACTTC. Protein sequence: CASSPGQGGWYEQYF.

V is TRBV4-1 and J is TRBJ2-3, with TRBD1 as a possible D gene (5 bases). The germline CDR1 and CDR2 sequences are MGHRA and YSYEKL. Trimming left V 1 base short and J 7 bases short, with 15 bases between. The CDR3 is 15 residues long. The CDR3, as DNA: TGCGCCAGCAGCCAAGCAGGGATGGGTTTAAATACGCAGTATTTT. Translation gives CASSQAGMGLNTQYF.

This chain joins TRBV6-5 and TRBJ1-6; perhaps TRBD1 as D (5 bases). The CDR3 is 13 amino acids. The germline gives CDR1 MNHEY, CDR2 SVGAGI. V shed 8 bases and J shed 10 bases, with 15 bases lying between them. CDR3 DNA sequence: TGTGCCAGCGAGAGGGGTGGAGGATCACCCCTCCACTTT. Protein sequence: CASERGGGSPLHF.

V is TRBV28 and J is TRBJ2-7; TRBD1 might be the D (7 bases). The CDR3 spans 14 residues. With 6 bases removed from V and 1 base from J, the gap between germline ends came to 13 bases. Germline CDR1 and CDR2: MDHEN and SYDVKM. The CDR3 DNA follows: TGTGCCAGCAGGGGACCAGGGGGGTCCTACGAGCAGTACTTC. This sequence encodes CASRGPGGSYEQYF. Using reference TRBV28 and TRBJ2-7 for the parts outside the CDR3, the full variable domain is DVKVTQSSRYLVKRTGEKVFLECVQDMDHENMFWYRQDPGLGLRLIYFSYDVKMKEKGDIPEGYSVSREKKERFSLILESASTNQTSMYLCASRGPGGSYEQYFGPGTRLTVT.

The genes are TRBV29-1 and TRBJ1-1, with TRBD1 matching 9 bases. Germline trimming cut 5 bases from V and 1 base from J; bases unmatched to any gene: 2. Germline CDR1 SQVTM, CDR2 ANQGSEA. CDR3 length equals 13 residues. The CDR3 spells CSVRDRENTEAFF. For the CDR3, the DNA is TGCAGCGTTCGGGACAGGGAGAACACTGAAGCTTTCTTT.

The genes are TRBV7-6 and TRBJ2-7; D remains ambiguous. V gave up 3 bases and J gave up 5 bases, with 8 bases separating them. The CDR3 runs 12 residues. Germline V gene lookup returns CDR1 SGHVS and CDR2 FNYEAQ. This CDR3 is CASSFSQDEQYF. As DNA, the CDR3 is TGTGCCAGCAGCTTTTCCCAGGACGAGCAGTACTTC.

The chain carries TRBV6-6 and TRBJ2-7; D unresolved. Trimming took 11 bases from V and 6 from J, leaving 14 bases between them. This CDR3 is 11 amino acids long. Germline V gives CDR1 MNHNY, CDR2 SVGAGI (reference sequence). CDR3: CAGSPHREQYF. The CDR3 DNA is TGTGCCGGCTCCCCCCATCGCGAGCAGTACTTC.

The chain employs TRBV4-3 and TRBJ1-3; TRBD1 matches 11 bases. Germline assignment: CDR1 LGHNA and CDR2 YSLEER. V lost 0 bases to trimming and J lost 4 bases; unmatched junction nucleotides: 5. The CDR3 runs to 17 residues. CDR3 DNA sequence: TGCGCCAGCAGCCAAGATTGGACAGGGGGCGTGGGAAACACCATATATTTT. It is translated as CASSQDWTGGVGNTIYF.

This chain connects TRBV9 to TRBJ2-1, with 7 bases fitting TRBD2. CDR3 length: 13 amino acids. Germline CDR1 SGDLS, CDR2 YYNGEE. V was pared by 1 base and J by 7 bases, with 2 bases of the junction left unmatched. The CDR3 reads CASSVRSGNEQFF. The DNA of the CDR3 is TGTGCCAGCAGCGTACGTAGCGGGAATGAGCAGTTCTTC.

The chain has TRBV27 and TRBJ1-2; tentative D call: TRBD1 (6 bases). CDR3 length: 13 amino acids. Germline values: CDR1 MNHEY, CDR2 SMNVEV (reference sequence). The V and J ends lost 6 bases and 0 bases respectively, with 8 bases between them. The CDR3 here is CASRQGSNYGYTF. The DNA for the CDR3 is TGTGCCAGCAGACAGGGTTCTAACTATGGCTACACCTTC.

This chain connects TRBV18 to TRBJ1-1; D is unclear. This CDR3 is 12 amino acids long. Between the trimmed V and J ends, which lost 3 bases and 9 bases, there was a span of 11 bases. Germline CDR1 KGHSH, CDR2 LQKENI. In DNA, the CDR3 is TGTGCCAGCTCACCCGTTACGGGGAAAGCTTTCTTT. This gives the protein CASSPVTGKAFF.

This rearrangement joins TRBV6-6 to TRBJ2-4; the match to TRBD1 covers 8 bases. V lost 7 bases, J lost 6 bases, and 11 bases stayed unmatched. Per the germline V gene, CDR1 is MNHNY and CDR2 is SVGAGI (reference sequence). CDR3 length equals 15 residues. CDR3: CASNRGRGLGNIQYF. In nucleotides, the CDR3 is TGTGCCAGCAACAGAGGCAGGGGGCTTGGAAACATTCAGTACTTC.

The J gene is TRBJ2-4, the V gene TRBV7-9; 7 bases are a match to TRBD2. Germline loops: CDR1 SEHNR, CDR2 FQNEAQ (reference sequence). The V and J ends lost 5 bases and 3 bases, in that order; junction bases with no gene match: 10. The CDR3 contains 16 residues. The CDR3 region is CASSQDAGRVKNIQYF. CDR3 in DNA: TGTGCCAGCAGCCAAGATGCAGGGAGGGTCAAAAACATTCAGTACTTC.

This clone was counted only a few times. The chain carries TRBV21-1 and TRBJ2-7; the DNA was not used to check the table's D call, TRBD2. TRBV21-1 is shown as a pseudogene. The CDR3 runs 16 residues. The CDR3 is CASSKRKRKPSYEQYF. In nucleotides, the CDR3 is TGTGCCAGCAGCAAACGGAAGCGGAAGCCCTCCTACGAGCAGTACTTC.

CDR3 sequence (DNA): TGTGCCAGCAGTTTACTTCCGGGACAGGGGAATGAAAAACTGTTTTTT. Protein sequence: CASSLLPGQGNEKLFF. V gene TRBV28 combines with J gene TRBJ1-4, with 10 bases matching TRBD1. This CDR3 is built from 16 residues. CDR1 is MDHEN and CDR2 is SYDVKM in the germline V gene. Trimming at V came to 2 bases and at J to 5 bases, leaving 5 bases not matched to a gene.

The V call is TRBV6-4, the J call TRBJ2-2; D is possibly TRBD1 (5 bases). The CDR3 sequence is 14 residues long. V dropped 5 bases and J dropped 3 bases, with 10 bases sitting between them. The V gene's germline CDR1 is MRHNA and CDR2 SNTAGT. The CDR3 spells CASSSDRHTGELFF. The CDR3 region has the DNA TGTGCCAGCAGTTCAGACAGACACACCGGGGAGCTGTTTTTT.

In this sample, this clone turned up a few times. V and J are TRBV5-4 and TRBJ1-4; 8 positions agree with TRBD1. Unmatched junction bases numbered 6, after V lost 3 bases and J lost 5 bases. The CDR3 sequence is 15 residues long. Germline assignment: CDR1 SGHNT and CDR2 YYREEE (reference sequence). This CDR3 is CASSSGGATNEKLFF. DNA for the CDR3: TGTGCCAGCAGCTCAGGGGGCGCCACCAATGAAAAACTGTTTTTT.

The rearrangement links TRBV21-1 to TRBJ1-5. TRBV21-1 is recorded as a pseudogene. The CDR3 is 15 residues long. The CDR3 spells CASSKGTSNNQPQHF. The CDR3 bases are TGTGCCAGCAGCAAAGGTACCAGCAACAATCAGCCCCAGCATTTT.

This rearrangement joins TRBV9 to TRBJ2-3, with unresolved D. V lost 2 bases and J 4 bases, leaving 5 bases between the germline ends. Germline CDR1 and CDR2: SGDLS and YYNGEE. This CDR3 is built from 12 residues. CDR3 amino acids: CASSVGSDTQYF. The CDR3 DNA sequence: TGTGCCAGCAGCGTCGGGTCAGATACGCAGTATTTT.

A few counts support this clone. The chain recombines TRBV6-1 with TRBJ2-1; TRBD2 matches 13 bases. Germline CDR1 is MNHNS and CDR2 is SASEGT. There are 15 residues in the CDR3. Trimming took 4 bases from V and 5 from J; bases not matched to a gene: 2. The CDR3 DNA sequence: TGTGCCAGCAGTGGCGGGACTAGCGGGAACAATGAGCAGTTCTTC. Translated, it gives CASSGGTSGNNEQFF.

V gene TRBV7-6 combines with J gene TRBJ2-5; D gene uncertain. The DNA end is more similar to TRBJ2-7, so the J call may be wrong. Looked up from germline, CDR1 is SGHVS and CDR2 is FNYEAQ. The CDR3 totals 16 residues. The CDR3 is CASSPDLGGNSYEQYF. The CDR3 nucleotides read TGTGCCAGCAGCCCAGACTTAGGCGGTAACTCCTACGAGCAGTACTTC.

The V and J genes are TRBV10-2 and TRBJ2-1, with D tentatively TRBD1 (8 bases). Germline V gene sequence: CDR1 WSHSY, CDR2 SAAADI. The CDR3 totals 16 residues. Trimming took off 8 bases at V and 4 bases at J, with 21 bases between the two ends. The CDR3 loop is CASQDRARTRYNEQFF. CDR3 in DNA: TGCGCCAGCCAGGACAGGGCGAGGACTAGGTACAATGAGCAGTTCTTC.

The CDR3 nucleotides read TGTGCCAGCTCACCAGGTCCGGGGCCGTTCTTC. As protein: CASSPGPGPFF. The rearrangement joins TRBV18 to TRBJ2-1; TRBD1 or TRBD2 may be the D gene (5 bases each). The ends were cut back, 2 bases at V and 15 bases at J, with 11 bases in the middle. This CDR3 region has 11 residues. Germline V gives CDR1 KGHSH, CDR2 LQKENI. The full variable domain, its missing parts supplied by reference TRBV18 and TRBJ2-1, is NAGVMQNPRHLVRRRGQEARLRCSPMKGHSHVYWYRQLPEEGLKFMVYLQKENIIDESGMPKERFSAEFPKEGPSILRIQQVVRGDSAAYFCASSPGPGPFFGPGTRLTVL.

This sequence joins TRBV7-3 and TRBJ2-1; possibly TRBD2 for D (5 bases). V lost 1 base, J lost 8 bases, and 12 bases lay in between. The germline V gene has CDR1 SGHTA and CDR2 FQGTGA. The CDR3 sequence is 14 residues long. The CDR3 coding sequence is TGTGCCAGCAGCTTAATGGGTGGGAGTGATGAGCAGTTCTTC. It yields the protein CASSLMGGSDEQFF.

The chain carries TRBV12-5 and TRBJ2-3; maybe TRBD2 (6 bases). CDR3 length: 16 amino acids. Germline assignment: CDR1 LGHNT and CDR2 FRNRAP. V lost 3 bases and J lost 0, with 13 bases in between. The CDR3 region is CASGFNSGTSTDTQYF. The CDR3 nucleotides are TGTGCTAGTGGTTTTAATAGCGGAACTAGCACAGATACGCAGTATTTT.

V and J are TRBV5-1 and TRBJ2-7; the match to TRBD2 covers 9 bases. With V trimmed by 0 bases and J by 1 base, 5 bases remained unmatched. The CDR3 contains 16 residues. Looked up from germline, CDR1 is SGHRS and CDR2 is YFSETQ. The CDR3 nucleotides are TGCGCCAGCAGCTTGGCATCTAGCGGGATTTCCTACGAGCAGTACTTC. It codes for CASSLASSGISYEQYF.

The V gene is TRBV5-1, the J gene TRBJ2-7; a possible D gene is TRBD2 (7 bases). Looked up from germline, CDR1 is SGHRS and CDR2 is YFSETQ. This CDR3 spans 13 amino acids. V was shortened by 5 bases and J by 5 bases, with 14 bases between the two germline ends. CDR3 amino acids: CASSGGGGHEQYF. The DNA for the CDR3 is TGCGCCAGCAGTGGGGGCGGGGGTCACGAGCAGTACTTC. The full variable domain, rest sourced from reference TRBV5-1 and TRBJ2-7, is KAGVTQTPRYLIKTRGQQVTLSCSPISGHRSVSWYQQTPGQGLQFLFEYFSETQRNKGNFPGRFSGRQFSNSRSEMNVSTLELGDSALYLCASSGGGGHEQYFGPGTRLTVT.

Notes on this clone: This specimen includes other DNA sequences encoding the same CDR3. The chain carries TRBV5-1 and TRBJ2-1; 16 bases fit TRBD2. This CDR3 has 18 residues. Unmatched junction bases numbered 7, after V lost 4 bases and J lost 3 bases. Looked up from germline, CDR1 is SGHRS and CDR2 is YFSETQ. The CDR3 sequence: CASSPGTSGRAGYNEQFF. The DNA for the CDR3 is TGCGCCAGCAGCCCCGGGACTAGCGGGAGGGCGGGCTACAATGAGCAGTTCTTC.

This sequence joins TRBV4-3 and TRBJ1-5; D remains unclear. The V gene's germline CDR1 is LGHNA and CDR2 YSLEER. The V and J ends lost 4 bases and 5 bases respectively, with 9 bases between them. The CDR3 is made up of 13 amino acids. CDR3 nucleotides: TGCGCCAGCAGCCCCTTGGTGGATCAGCCCCAGCATTTT. Amino acids: CASSPLVDQPQHF.

The chain recombines TRBV7-8 with TRBJ2-5, with D uncertain. Germline V gives CDR1 SGHVS, CDR2 FQNEAQ. This CDR3 spans 14 amino acids. The V end was cut by 5 bases, the J end by 0 bases, with 10 bases between. The CDR3 loop is CASSVTHNQETQYF. CDR3 nucleotides: TGTGCCAGCAGCGTCACCCACAACCAAGAGACCCAGTACTTC.